This is a list of T cell receptor beta chains from one sample in a study of T cell responses to AZD1222 COVID-19 vaccine. Sequencing was performed with immunoSEQ multiplex PCR; in TCRdb, only in-frame clones are kept and a portion is missing. The profile covers some 94,000 clones, with 70% to 90% appearing a single time and less than 3% taken by the ten largest. Sequencing was performed on peripheral blood, taken on day 0 of AZD1222 vaccination. The receptors derive from an adult in good health. Both conserved end residues are part of each CDR3. Fields, in order: clone size, D gene, J gene, V gene, CDR3 DNA, CDR3 protein. A D gene is named only where the DNA matches it firmly. A clone size is listed for some rows: how often the clone was seen (once, few, many), or a class if it is expanded.

clone_size: NA
d_call: TRBD2
j_call: TRBJ2-1
v_call: TRBV6-5
cdr3_nt: TGTGCCAGCAGTCACTCTAGCGGGGGGACACTTGAGCAGTTCTTC
cdr3_aa: CASSHSSGGTLEQFF

clone_size: NA
d_call: NA
j_call: TRBJ2-3
v_call: TRBV25-1
cdr3_nt: TGTGCCAGCAGTGAATGGGGGGCCGGTGGAGATACGCAGTATTTT
cdr3_aa: CASSEWGAGGDTQYF

clone_size: NA
d_call: NA
j_call: TRBJ1-4
v_call: TRBV6-2/TRBV6-3
cdr3_nt: TGTGCCAGCAGTCGGGCAGAAAATGAAAAACTGTTTTTT
cdr3_aa: CASSRAENEKLFF

clone_size: few
d_call: TRBD1
j_call: TRBJ2-5
v_call: TRBV19
cdr3_nt: TGTGCCAGTAGTATGTGGGACAGGGCTACGGAGACCCAGTACTTC
cdr3_aa: CASSMWDRATETQYF

clone_size: once
d_call: NA
j_call: TRBJ1-3
v_call: TRBV18
cdr3_nt: TGTGCCAGCTCACCCACAGGGATTACCTCTGGAAACACCATATATTTT
cdr3_aa: CASSPTGITSGNTIYF

clone_size: NA
d_call: NA
j_call: TRBJ1-2
v_call: TRBV30
cdr3_nt: TGTGCCTGGAGGTCAGGGTCGAGCTATGGCTACACCTTC
cdr3_aa: CAWRSGSSYGYTF

clone_size: NA
d_call: NA
j_call: TRBJ1-1
v_call: TRBV4-3
cdr3_nt: TGCGCCAGCAGCCAAGACCAACAGGGCTACACTGAAGCTTTCTTT
cdr3_aa: CASSQDQQGYTEAFF

clone_size: NA
d_call: NA
j_call: TRBJ2-1
v_call: TRBV24-1
cdr3_nt: TGTGCCACCAGTGTCAACACCTACAATGAGCAGTTCTTC
cdr3_aa: CATSVNTYNEQFF

clone_size: NA
d_call: NA
j_call: TRBJ2-7
v_call: TRBV6-2/TRBV6-3
cdr3_nt: TGTGCCAGCAGCCCCGGGATTAGTTCCCGTATCGAGCAGTACTTC
cdr3_aa: CASSPGISSRIEQYF

clone_size: NA
d_call: NA
j_call: TRBJ1-2
v_call: TRBV6-8
cdr3_nt: TGTGCCAGCAGCCGAGCGGGGGATGGCTACACCTTC
cdr3_aa: CASSRAGDGYTF

clone_size: once
d_call: TRBD1
j_call: TRBJ2-7
v_call: TRBV5-4
cdr3_nt: TGTGCCAGCAGCCAGGGACAGTCCTACGAGCAGTACTTC
cdr3_aa: CASSQGQSYEQYF

clone_size: once
d_call: TRBD1
j_call: TRBJ1-5
v_call: TRBV24-1
cdr3_nt: TGTGCCACCAGTGACCCGGGACAGGGTTCCAATCAGCCCCAGCATTTT
cdr3_aa: CATSDPGQGSNQPQHF

clone_size: NA
d_call: NA
j_call: TRBJ2-6
v_call: TRBV19
cdr3_nt: TGTGCCAGTAGTATATCAGGATCTGGGGCCAACGTCCTGACTTTC
cdr3_aa: CASSISGSGANVLTF

clone_size: NA
d_call: NA
j_call: TRBJ1-1
v_call: TRBV29-1
cdr3_nt: TGCAGCGTTGTCCTGAACACTGAAGCTTTCTTT
cdr3_aa: CSVVLNTEAFF

clone_size: NA
d_call: TRBD2
j_call: TRBJ2-5
v_call: TRBV30
cdr3_nt: TGTGCCTGGAGCTCTGGACTAGGCCTCAAGACCCAGTACTTC
cdr3_aa: CAWSSGLGLKTQYF

clone_size: few
d_call: NA
j_call: TRBJ2-4
v_call: TRBV7-2
cdr3_nt: TGTGCCAGCAGCTTAGGCCCGGGGGACATTCAGTACTTC
cdr3_aa: CASSLGPGDIQYF

clone_size: NA
d_call: NA
j_call: TRBJ1-4
v_call: TRBV9
cdr3_nt: TGTGCCAGCAGCGGATGGGGGGCGTCTAATGAAAAACTGTTTTTT
cdr3_aa: CASSGWGASNEKLFF

clone_size: NA
d_call: TRBD1
j_call: TRBJ2-3
v_call: TRBV6-2/TRBV6-3
cdr3_nt: TGTGCCAGCAACCCGGGACAGAGCACAGATACGCAGTATTTT
cdr3_aa: CASNPGQSTDTQYF

clone_size: NA
d_call: TRBD2
j_call: TRBJ2-1
v_call: TRBV6-5
cdr3_nt: TGTGCCAGCAGTTACGGTAGCGGGTACTACAATGAGCAGTTCTTC
cdr3_aa: CASSYGSGYYNEQFF

clone_size: NA
d_call: TRBD2
j_call: TRBJ2-1
v_call: TRBV12-5
cdr3_nt: TGTGCTAGTGGTTTGGTAGCGACTAGCGGGGGGCTTGGTGAGCAGTTCTTC
cdr3_aa: CASGLVATSGGLGEQFF

clone_size: NA
d_call: TRBD1
j_call: TRBJ1-6
v_call: TRBV6-1
cdr3_nt: TGTGCCAGCGCCGGGACAGGGGCTTCACCCCTCCACTTT
cdr3_aa: CASAGTGASPLHF

clone_size: NA
d_call: TRBD1
j_call: TRBJ1-5
v_call: TRBV10-3
cdr3_nt: TGTGCCATCAGAGCCGGGACAGGGAGTCAGCCCCAGCATTTT
cdr3_aa: CAIRAGTGSQPQHF

clone_size: NA
d_call: NA
j_call: TRBJ2-7
v_call: TRBV5-1
cdr3_nt: TGCGCCAGCAGCTTCCCTGGGGGCAGCTCCTACGAGCAGTACTTC
cdr3_aa: CASSFPGGSSYEQYF

clone_size: NA
d_call: NA
j_call: TRBJ1-2
v_call: TRBV7-9
cdr3_nt: TGTGCCAGCAGCCCAGACAGCAGCATAGTCAACTATGGCTACACCTTC
cdr3_aa: CASSPDSSIVNYGYTF

clone_size: NA
d_call: NA
j_call: TRBJ2-2
v_call: TRBV13
cdr3_nt: TGTGCCAGCAGCCGTAGGTCCGGGGAGCTGTTTTTT
cdr3_aa: CASSRRSGELFF

clone_size: medium-sized
d_call: NA
j_call: TRBJ2-3
v_call: TRBV6-1
cdr3_nt: TGTGCCAGCAGTGAATTGGGCGGCTCCATTGGAACAGATACGCAGTATTTT
cdr3_aa: CASSELGGSIGTDTQYF

clone_size: once
d_call: TRBD1
j_call: TRBJ1-2
v_call: TRBV29-1
cdr3_nt: TGCAGCGTGCAAGGACAGGGCTATGGCTACACCTTC
cdr3_aa: CSVQGQGYGYTF

clone_size: NA
d_call: NA
j_call: TRBJ1-2
v_call: TRBV6-5
cdr3_nt: TGTGCCAGCAGTTACGGGGGATATGGCTACACCTTC
cdr3_aa: CASSYGGYGYTF

clone_size: NA
d_call: NA
j_call: TRBJ2-1
v_call: TRBV9
cdr3_nt: TGTGCCAGCAGCGTACGGTGGCTGGACAATGAGCAGTTCTTC
cdr3_aa: CASSVRWLDNEQFF

clone_size: NA
d_call: NA
j_call: TRBJ1-1
v_call: TRBV19
cdr3_nt: TGTGCCAGTGGGTGGCATGGCGCTGAAGCTTTCTTT
cdr3_aa: CASGWHGAEAFF

clone_size: NA
d_call: NA
j_call: TRBJ1-5
v_call: TRBV29-1
cdr3_nt: TGCAGCGTCGCCCAGGAGATCAATCAGCCCCAGCATTTT
cdr3_aa: CSVAQEINQPQHF

clone_size: once
d_call: NA
j_call: TRBJ1-5
v_call: TRBV18
cdr3_nt: TGTGCCAGCTCACCACTGTCAGGGGAGAACAATCAGCCCCAGCATTTT
cdr3_aa: CASSPLSGENNQPQHF

clone_size: NA
d_call: NA
j_call: TRBJ1-5
v_call: TRBV24-1
cdr3_nt: TGTGCCACCAGCTCAATCTGGGAGAATCAGCCCCAGCATTTT
cdr3_aa: CATSSIWENQPQHF

clone_size: NA
d_call: NA
j_call: TRBJ1-5
v_call: TRBV9
cdr3_nt: TGTGCCAGCAGCCTGGACGGGGATAGCAATCAGCCCCAGCATTTT
cdr3_aa: CASSLDGDSNQPQHF

clone_size: NA
d_call: NA
j_call: TRBJ2-3
v_call: TRBV11-1
cdr3_nt: TGTGCCAGCAGCCTCCGCAAAGCCACAGATACGCAGTATTTT
cdr3_aa: CASSLRKATDTQYF

clone_size: NA
d_call: NA
j_call: TRBJ1-6
v_call: TRBV4-2
cdr3_nt: TGTGCCAGCAGCCAAGATCCGGTGGGAACGGCAAGTTCACCCCTCCACTTT
cdr3_aa: CASSQDPVGTASSPLHF

clone_size: NA
d_call: NA
j_call: TRBJ2-1
v_call: TRBV6-2/TRBV6-3
cdr3_nt: TGTGCCAGCAGTTACAGCCTGGACTACAATGAGCAGTTCTTC
cdr3_aa: CASSYSLDYNEQFF

clone_size: NA
d_call: TRBD1
j_call: TRBJ1-5
v_call: TRBV27
cdr3_nt: TGTGCCAGCAGTCCGACAGGGGGCAATCAGCCCCAGCATTTT
cdr3_aa: CASSPTGGNQPQHF

clone_size: NA
d_call: NA
j_call: TRBJ1-2
v_call: TRBV12-3/TRBV12-4
cdr3_nt: TGTGCCAGCAGTTTAAGTGGGGATGGCTACACCTTC
cdr3_aa: CASSLSGDGYTF

clone_size: NA
d_call: TRBD1
j_call: TRBJ2-6
v_call: TRBV29-1
cdr3_nt: TGCAGCGCTCGGGGACAGGGGTCTGGGGCCAACGTCCTGACTTTC
cdr3_aa: CSARGQGSGANVLTF

clone_size: NA
d_call: NA
j_call: TRBJ2-5
v_call: TRBV7-9
cdr3_nt: TGTGCCAGCAGCTTAGGGCTAGCCCAAGAGACCCAGTACTTC
cdr3_aa: CASSLGLAQETQYF

clone_size: NA
d_call: TRBD1
j_call: TRBJ1-1
v_call: TRBV19
cdr3_nt: TGTGCCAGTAGTATAGGAACAGGGGAGGGGAACACTGAAGCTTTCTTT
cdr3_aa: CASSIGTGEGNTEAFF

clone_size: NA
d_call: TRBD2
j_call: TRBJ2-7
v_call: TRBV7-2
cdr3_nt: TGTGCCAGCAGCCCGGGACTAGCGGGGGGGCAGTACTTC
cdr3_aa: CASSPGLAGGQYF

clone_size: NA
d_call: NA
j_call: TRBJ1-2
v_call: TRBV5-4
cdr3_nt: TGTGCCAGCAGCAAGGCCCGGGGAACGGCGGGCTACACCTTC
cdr3_aa: CASSKARGTAGYTF

clone_size: NA
d_call: NA
j_call: TRBJ2-5
v_call: TRBV10-2
cdr3_nt: TGCGCCAGCAGTGGGTATGGGACACTCAAGACCCAGTACTTC
cdr3_aa: CASSGYGTLKTQYF

clone_size: NA
d_call: NA
j_call: TRBJ2-2
v_call: TRBV6-5
cdr3_nt: TGTGCCAGCAGTTACTCGATTAACGGGGAGCTGTTTTTT
cdr3_aa: CASSYSINGELFF

clone_size: NA
d_call: NA
j_call: TRBJ1-2
v_call: TRBV9
cdr3_nt: TGTGCCAGCAGCGTTGAGCAGGCAGGGTTCTATGGCTACACCTTC
cdr3_aa: CASSVEQAGFYGYTF

clone_size: NA
d_call: NA
j_call: TRBJ1-1
v_call: TRBV7-8
cdr3_nt: TGTGCCAGCAGCCCCCGGAACTCGGAAGCTTTCTTT
cdr3_aa: CASSPRNSEAFF

clone_size: NA
d_call: NA
j_call: TRBJ1-1
v_call: TRBV6-2/TRBV6-3
cdr3_nt: TGTGCCAGCAGTCTCCCGGCAAGCACTGAAGCTTTCTTT
cdr3_aa: CASSLPASTEAFF

clone_size: many
d_call: NA
j_call: TRBJ1-1
v_call: TRBV7-6
cdr3_nt: TGTGCCAGCAGCATACCCGGCGGGGGGAGGTTGAACACTGAAGCTTTCTTT
cdr3_aa: CASSIPGGGRLNTEAFF

clone_size: NA
d_call: NA
j_call: TRBJ1-2
v_call: TRBV10-3
cdr3_nt: TGTGCCATCAGTGCAGGGCACGGCTACACCTTC
cdr3_aa: CAISAGHGYTF

clone_size: NA
d_call: TRBD2
j_call: TRBJ2-2
v_call: TRBV5-1
cdr3_nt: TGTGCCAGCAGCCCCCTTAGCGGGAGGGCCTCCGGGGAGCTGTTTTTT
cdr3_aa: CASSPLSGRASGELFF

clone_size: NA
d_call: TRBD1
j_call: TRBJ1-1
v_call: TRBV5-5
cdr3_nt: TGTGCCAGCAGCGTCCTGCCTCAGGGGGCAGGGGAAGCTTTCTTT
cdr3_aa: CASSVLPQGAGEAFF

clone_size: NA
d_call: NA
j_call: TRBJ1-4
v_call: TRBV5-1
cdr3_nt: TGCGCCAGCAGCTTGGGACCCCCCTGGGATGAAAAACTGTTTTTT
cdr3_aa: CASSLGPPWDEKLFF

clone_size: NA
d_call: NA
j_call: TRBJ1-2
v_call: TRBV19
cdr3_nt: TGTGCCATACAGGGTGTCTATGGCTACACCTTC
cdr3_aa: CAIQGVYGYTF